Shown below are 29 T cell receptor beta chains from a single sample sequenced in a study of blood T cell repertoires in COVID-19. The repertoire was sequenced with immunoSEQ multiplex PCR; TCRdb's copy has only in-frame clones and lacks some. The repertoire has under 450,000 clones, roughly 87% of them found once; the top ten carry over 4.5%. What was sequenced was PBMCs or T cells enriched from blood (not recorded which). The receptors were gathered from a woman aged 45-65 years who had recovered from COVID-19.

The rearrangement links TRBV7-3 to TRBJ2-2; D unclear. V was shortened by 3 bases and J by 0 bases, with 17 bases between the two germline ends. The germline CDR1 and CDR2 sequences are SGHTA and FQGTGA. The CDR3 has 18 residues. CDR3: CASSLNIDMGPNTGELFF. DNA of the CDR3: TGTGCCAGCAGCTTGAATATTGATATGGGCCCGAACACCGGGGAGCTGTTTTTT.

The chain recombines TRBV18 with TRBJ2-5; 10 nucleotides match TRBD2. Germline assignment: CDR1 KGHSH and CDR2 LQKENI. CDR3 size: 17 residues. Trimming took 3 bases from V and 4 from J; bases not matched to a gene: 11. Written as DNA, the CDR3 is TGTGCCAGCTCACCGATCGCGCCTAGCGGGAGCGGAGAGACCCAGTACTTC. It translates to CASSPIAPSGSGETQYF. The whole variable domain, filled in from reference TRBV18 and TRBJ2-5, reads NAGVMQNPRHLVRRRGQEARLRCSPMKGHSHVYWYRQLPEEGLKFMVYLQKENIIDESGMPKERFSAEFPKEGPSILRIQQVVRGDSAAYFCASSPIAPSGSGETQYFGPGTRLLVL.

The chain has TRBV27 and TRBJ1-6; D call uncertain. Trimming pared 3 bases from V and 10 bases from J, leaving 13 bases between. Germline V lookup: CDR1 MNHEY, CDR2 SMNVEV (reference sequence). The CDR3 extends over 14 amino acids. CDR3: CASSFRPGSSPLHF. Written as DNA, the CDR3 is TGTGCCAGCAGTTTTCGACCGGGGTCATCACCCCTCCACTTT.

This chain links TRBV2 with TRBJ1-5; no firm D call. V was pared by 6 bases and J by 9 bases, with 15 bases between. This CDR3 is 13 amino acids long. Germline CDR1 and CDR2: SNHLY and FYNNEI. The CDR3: CASRELREAPQHF. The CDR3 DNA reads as TGTGCCAGCAGAGAGCTCCGAGAGGCGCCCCAGCATTTT.

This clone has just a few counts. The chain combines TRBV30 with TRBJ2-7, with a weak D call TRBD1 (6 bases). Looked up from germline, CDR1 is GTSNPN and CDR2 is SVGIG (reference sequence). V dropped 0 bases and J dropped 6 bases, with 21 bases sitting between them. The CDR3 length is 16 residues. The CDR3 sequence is CAWSVPRGLRGSEQYF. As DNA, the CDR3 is TGTGCCTGGAGTGTACCCAGGGGCCTAAGGGGGAGCGAGCAGTACTTC.

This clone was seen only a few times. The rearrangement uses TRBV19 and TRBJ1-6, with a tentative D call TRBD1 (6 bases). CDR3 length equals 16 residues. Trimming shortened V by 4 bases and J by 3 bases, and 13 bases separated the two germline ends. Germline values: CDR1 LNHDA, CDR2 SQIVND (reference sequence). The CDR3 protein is CASSTSDSYYNSPLHF. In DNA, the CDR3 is TGTGCCAGTAGTACGTCGGACAGTTACTATAATTCACCCCTCCACTTT.

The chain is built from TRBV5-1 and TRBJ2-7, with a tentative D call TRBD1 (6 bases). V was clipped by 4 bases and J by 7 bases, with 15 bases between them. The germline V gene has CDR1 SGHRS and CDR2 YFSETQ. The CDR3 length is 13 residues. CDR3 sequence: CASSNQQGWEQYF. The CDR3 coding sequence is TGCGCCAGCAGCAATCAACAGGGTTGGGAGCAGTACTTC. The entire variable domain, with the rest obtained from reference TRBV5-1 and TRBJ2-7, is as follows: KAGVTQTPRYLIKTRGQQVTLSCSPISGHRSVSWYQQTPGQGLQFLFEYFSETQRNKGNFPGRFSGRQFSNSRSEMNVSTLELGDSALYLCASSNQQGWEQYFGPGTRLTVT.

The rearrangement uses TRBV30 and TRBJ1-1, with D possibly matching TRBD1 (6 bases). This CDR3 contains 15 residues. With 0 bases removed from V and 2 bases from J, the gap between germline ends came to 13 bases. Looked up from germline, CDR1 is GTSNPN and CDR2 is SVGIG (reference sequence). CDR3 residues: CAWSVIGQTNTEAFF. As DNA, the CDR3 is TGTGCCTGGAGTGTGATAGGACAGACTAACACTGAAGCTTTCTTT. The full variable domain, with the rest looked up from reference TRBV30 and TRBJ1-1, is SQTIHQWPATLVQPVGSPLSLECTVEGTSNPNLYWYRQAAGRGLQLLFYSVGIGQISSEVPQNLSASRPQDRQFILSSKKLLLSDSGFYLCAWSVIGQTNTEAFFGQGTRLTVV.

The CDR3 DNA follows: TGTGCCATCAGGCGGGACGACATTAACTATGGCTACACCTTC. This gives the protein CAIRRDDINYGYTF. The chain employs TRBV10-3 and TRBJ1-2; D is perhaps TRBD1 (5 bases). CDR1 is ENHRY, CDR2 SYGVKD, per germline. This CDR3 comprises 14 residues. The V gene lost 6 bases and the J gene lost 1 base, with 12 bases spanning the gap.

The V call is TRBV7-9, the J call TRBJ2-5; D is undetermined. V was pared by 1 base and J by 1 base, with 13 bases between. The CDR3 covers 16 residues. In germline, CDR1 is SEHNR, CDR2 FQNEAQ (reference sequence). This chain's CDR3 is CASSLVLNSLQETQYF. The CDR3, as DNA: TGTGCCAGCAGCTTAGTGTTGAACAGCCTCCAAGAGACCCAGTACTTC.

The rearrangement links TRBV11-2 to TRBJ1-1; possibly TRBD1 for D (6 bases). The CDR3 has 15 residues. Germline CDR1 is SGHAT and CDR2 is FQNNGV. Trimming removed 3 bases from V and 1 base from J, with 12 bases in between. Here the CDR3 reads CASSFTDRTNTEAFF. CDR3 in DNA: TGTGCCAGCAGCTTCACTGACAGGACGAACACTGAAGCTTTCTTT.

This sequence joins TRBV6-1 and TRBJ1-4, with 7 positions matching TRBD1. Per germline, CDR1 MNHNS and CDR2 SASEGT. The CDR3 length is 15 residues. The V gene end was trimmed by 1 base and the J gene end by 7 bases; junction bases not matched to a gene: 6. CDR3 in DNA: TGTGCCAGCAGTGAAGAACAGGGGCGCGGTGAAAAACTGTTTTTT. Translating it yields CASSEEQGRGEKLFF.

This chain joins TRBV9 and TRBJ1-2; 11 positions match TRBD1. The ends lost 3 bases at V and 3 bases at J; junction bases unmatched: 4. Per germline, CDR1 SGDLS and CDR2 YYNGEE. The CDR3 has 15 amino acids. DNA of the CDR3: TGTGCCAGCAGCGGCCGGGACAGGGGGGACTATGGCTACACCTTC. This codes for CASSGRDRGDYGYTF.

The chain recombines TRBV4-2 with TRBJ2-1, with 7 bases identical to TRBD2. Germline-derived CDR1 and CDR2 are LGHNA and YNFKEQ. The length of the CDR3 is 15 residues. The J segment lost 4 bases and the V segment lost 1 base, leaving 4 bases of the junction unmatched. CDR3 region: CASSQGAGKYNEQFF. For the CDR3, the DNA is TGTGCCAGCAGCCAAGGAGCGGGAAAATACAATGAGCAGTTCTTC.

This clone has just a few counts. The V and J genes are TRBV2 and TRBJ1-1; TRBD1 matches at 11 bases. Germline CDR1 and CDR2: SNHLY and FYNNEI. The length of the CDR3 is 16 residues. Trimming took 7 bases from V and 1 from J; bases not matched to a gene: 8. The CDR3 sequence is CASIFGQGAANTEAFF. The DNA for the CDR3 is TGTGCCAGCATATTCGGACAGGGGGCAGCGAACACTGAAGCTTTCTTT.

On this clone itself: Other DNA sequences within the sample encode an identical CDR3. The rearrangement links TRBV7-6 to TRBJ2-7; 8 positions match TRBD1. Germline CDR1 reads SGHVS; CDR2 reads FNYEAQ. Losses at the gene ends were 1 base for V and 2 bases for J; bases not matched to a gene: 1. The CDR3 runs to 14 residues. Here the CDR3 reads CASSLGQGTYEQYF. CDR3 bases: TGTGCCAGCAGCTTAGGACAGGGGACCTACGAGCAGTACTTC.

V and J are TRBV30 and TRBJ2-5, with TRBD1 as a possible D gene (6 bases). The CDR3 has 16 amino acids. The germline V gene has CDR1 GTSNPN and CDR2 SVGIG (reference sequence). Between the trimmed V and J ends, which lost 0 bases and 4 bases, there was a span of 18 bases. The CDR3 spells CAWSVGANREIETQYF. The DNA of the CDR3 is TGTGCCTGGAGTGTTGGGGCAAACAGGGAGATAGAGACCCAGTACTTC. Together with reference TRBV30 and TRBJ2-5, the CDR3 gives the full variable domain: SQTIHQWPATLVQPVGSPLSLECTVEGTSNPNLYWYRQAAGRGLQLLFYSVGIGQISSEVPQNLSASRPQDRQFILSSKKLLLSDSGFYLCAWSVGANREIETQYFGPGTRLLVL.

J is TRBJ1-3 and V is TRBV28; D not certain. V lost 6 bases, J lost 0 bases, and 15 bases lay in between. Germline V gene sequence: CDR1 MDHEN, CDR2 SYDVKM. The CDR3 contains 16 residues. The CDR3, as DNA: TGTGCCAGCAGGGAGCCAACCGGGGTCTCTGGAAACACCATATATTTT. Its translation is CASREPTGVSGNTIYF.

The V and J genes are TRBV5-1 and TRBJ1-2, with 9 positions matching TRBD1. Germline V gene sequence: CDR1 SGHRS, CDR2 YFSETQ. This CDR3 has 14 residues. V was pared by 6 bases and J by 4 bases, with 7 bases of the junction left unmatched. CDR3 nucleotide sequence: TGCGCCAGCAACGGACAGGGGTCGATCTATGGCTACACCTTC. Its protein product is CASNGQGSIYGYTF.

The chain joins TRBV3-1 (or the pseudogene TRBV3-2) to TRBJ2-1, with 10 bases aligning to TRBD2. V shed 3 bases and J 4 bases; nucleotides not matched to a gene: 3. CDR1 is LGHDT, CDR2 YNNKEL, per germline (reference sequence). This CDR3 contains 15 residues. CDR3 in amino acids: CASSQTSGYYNEQFF. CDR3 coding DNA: TGTGCCAGCAGCCAGACTAGCGGGTATTACAATGAGCAGTTCTTC.

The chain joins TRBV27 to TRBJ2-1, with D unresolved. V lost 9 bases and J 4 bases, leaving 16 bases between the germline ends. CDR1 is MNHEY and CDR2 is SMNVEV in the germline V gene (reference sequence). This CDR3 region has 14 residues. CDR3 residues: CASSPAYLYNEQFF. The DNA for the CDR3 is TGTGCCAGTAGCCCAGCGTATTTATACAATGAGCAGTTCTTC.

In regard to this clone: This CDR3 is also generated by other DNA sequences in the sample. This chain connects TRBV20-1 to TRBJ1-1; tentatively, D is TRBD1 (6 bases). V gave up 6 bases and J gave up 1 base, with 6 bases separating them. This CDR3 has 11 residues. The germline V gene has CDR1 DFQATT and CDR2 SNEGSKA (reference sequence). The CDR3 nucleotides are TGCAGTGCAGGGGGGAACACTGAAGCTTTCTTT. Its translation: CSAGGNTEAFF.

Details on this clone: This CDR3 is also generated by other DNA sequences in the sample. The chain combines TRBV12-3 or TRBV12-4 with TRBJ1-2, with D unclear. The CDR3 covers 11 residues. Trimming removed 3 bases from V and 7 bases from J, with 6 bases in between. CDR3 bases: TGTGCCAGCAGTTTTCGGGGTGGCTACACCTTC. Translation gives CASSFRGGYTF.

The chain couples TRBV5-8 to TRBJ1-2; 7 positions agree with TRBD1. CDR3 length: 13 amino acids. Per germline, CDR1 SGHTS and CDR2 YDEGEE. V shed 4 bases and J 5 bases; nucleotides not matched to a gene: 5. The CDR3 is CASSHRGKYGYTF. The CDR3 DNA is TGTGCCAGCAGCCACAGGGGCAAGTATGGCTACACCTTC.

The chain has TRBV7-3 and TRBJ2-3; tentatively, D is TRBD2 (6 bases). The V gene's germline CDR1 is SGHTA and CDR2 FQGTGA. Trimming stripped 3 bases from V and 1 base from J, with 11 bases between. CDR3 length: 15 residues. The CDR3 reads CASSLRGGRTDTQYF. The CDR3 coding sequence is TGTGCCAGCAGCTTGAGGGGAGGACGCACAGATACGCAGTATTTT.

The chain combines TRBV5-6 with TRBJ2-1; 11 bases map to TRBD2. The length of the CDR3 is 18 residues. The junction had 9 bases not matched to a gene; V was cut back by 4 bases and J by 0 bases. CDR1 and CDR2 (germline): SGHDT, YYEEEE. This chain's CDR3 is CASSPPGLAAGSYNEQFF. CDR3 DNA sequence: TGTGCCAGCAGCCCGCCGGGACTAGCGGCTGGCTCCTACAATGAGCAGTTCTTC.

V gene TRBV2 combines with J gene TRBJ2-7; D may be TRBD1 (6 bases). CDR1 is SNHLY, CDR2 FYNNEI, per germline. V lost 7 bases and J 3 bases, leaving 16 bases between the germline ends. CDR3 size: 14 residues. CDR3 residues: CASNLATGGYEQYF. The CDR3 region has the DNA TGTGCCAGCAACTTGGCGACAGGCGGCTACGAGCAGTACTTC.

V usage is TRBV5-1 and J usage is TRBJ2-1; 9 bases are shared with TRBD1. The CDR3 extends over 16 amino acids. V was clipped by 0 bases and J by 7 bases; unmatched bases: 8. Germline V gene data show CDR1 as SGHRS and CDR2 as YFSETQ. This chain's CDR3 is CASSLAVSTGGNEQFF. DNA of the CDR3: TGCGCCAGCAGCTTGGCCGTTTCGACAGGGGGTAATGAGCAGTTCTTC.

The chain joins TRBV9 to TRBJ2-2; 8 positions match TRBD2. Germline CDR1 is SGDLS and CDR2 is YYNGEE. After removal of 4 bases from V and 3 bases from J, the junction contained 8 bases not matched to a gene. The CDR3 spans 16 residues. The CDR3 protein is CASSPWAGGHTGELFF. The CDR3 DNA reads TGTGCCAGCAGCCCATGGGCGGGGGGTCACACCGGGGAGCTGTTTTTT.